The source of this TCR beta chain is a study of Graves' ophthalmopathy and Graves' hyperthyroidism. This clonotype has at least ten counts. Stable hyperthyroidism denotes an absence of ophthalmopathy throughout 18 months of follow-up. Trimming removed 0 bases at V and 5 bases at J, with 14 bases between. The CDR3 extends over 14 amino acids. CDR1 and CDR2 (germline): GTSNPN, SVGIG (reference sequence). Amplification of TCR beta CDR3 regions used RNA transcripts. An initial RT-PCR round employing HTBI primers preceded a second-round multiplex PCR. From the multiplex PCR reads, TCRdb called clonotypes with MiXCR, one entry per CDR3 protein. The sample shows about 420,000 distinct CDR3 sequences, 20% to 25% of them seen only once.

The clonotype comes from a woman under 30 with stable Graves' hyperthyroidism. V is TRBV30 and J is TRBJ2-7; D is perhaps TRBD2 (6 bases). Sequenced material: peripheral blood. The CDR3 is CAWSVAAGIHEQYF. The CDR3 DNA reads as TGTGCCTGGAGTGTAGCGGCGGGAATCCACGAGCAGTACTTC.